Each of the 23 T cell receptor beta chains below was sequenced from the same sample in a study of cytomegalovirus exposure and HLA in healthy donors. PCR primers comprised 60 Vbeta and 13 Jbeta primers. Clones were sequenced by immunoSEQ multiplex PCR, and TCRdb holds only the in-frame ones, with some missing. Among about 120,000 clones listed, around 82% were seen once. What was sequenced was PBMCs. These receptors were collected from a woman aged 40 to 50 in good health and CMV-seropositive.

The V call is TRBV4-2, the J call TRBJ2-5, with 14 bases aligning to TRBD2. The tail of the sequence fits TRBJ2-7 better, so the J call may be wrong. The CDR3 consists of 18 residues. The germline V gene has CDR1 LGHNA and CDR2 YNFKEQ. CDR3 sequence reads: CASSNPGTSGRSTYEQYF. DNA for the CDR3: TGTGCCAGCAGCAATCCCGGGACTAGCGGGAGATCGACCTACGAGCAGTACTTC.

The V gene is TRBV6-5, the J gene TRBJ1-3, with D hard to call. The germline V and J ends were trimmed by 4 bases and 0 bases, with 10 bases remaining between them. Germline CDR1 reads MNHEY; CDR2 reads SVGAGI. This CDR3 comprises 15 residues. Written as DNA, the CDR3 is TGTGCCAGCAGTTCAACAGTGAGCTCTGGAAACACCATATATTTT. As protein: CASSSTVSSGNTIYF.

This chain connects TRBV19 to TRBJ1-2; 12 bases map to TRBD1. There are 13 residues in the CDR3. The ends lost 8 bases at V and 4 bases at J; junction bases unmatched: 2. Germline-derived CDR1 and CDR2 are LNHDA and SQIVND (reference sequence). The DNA of the CDR3 is TGTGCCAGTCGGGACAGGGGGCTCTATGGCTACACCTTC. It translates to CASRDRGLYGYTF.

V usage is TRBV6-5 and J usage is TRBJ1-2, with 9 bases aligning to TRBD1. Germline V gives CDR1 MNHEY, CDR2 SVGAGI. With 4 bases clipped from V and 8 bases from J, the junction kept 11 bases outside the gene matches. This CDR3 has 15 residues. CDR3 residues: CASSSGTGPREGYTF. For the CDR3, the DNA is TGTGCCAGCAGTTCCGGGACAGGGCCTCGGGAGGGCTACACCTTC.

This clone came up once. The chain recombines TRBV23-1 with TRBJ1-1; 12 bases are shared with TRBD1. TRBV23-1 is reported as an ORF; its role is uncertain. V lost 2 bases and J lost 1; bases outside the gene matches: 11. The CDR3 totals 19 residues. CDR3 sequence (DNA): TGCGCCAGCAGTCAACCCCACTGTGGGGACAGGGGGCAGAACACTGAAGCTTTCTTT. This gives the protein CASSQPHCGDRGQNTEAFF.

With respect to this clone: Distinct nucleotide sequences in the sample also encode this CDR3. This sequence joins TRBV9 and TRBJ2-7; D call uncertain. Trimming took 4 bases from V and 5 from J, leaving 22 bases between them. Germline V lookup: CDR1 SGDLS, CDR2 YYNGEE. CDR3 length equals 16 residues. CDR3 in DNA: TGTGCCAGCAGCACAATTCCCGCCGTATTAAGTGACGAGCAGTACTTC. Translation gives CASSTIPAVLSDEQYF.

The rearrangement links TRBV27 to TRBJ2-7, with 12 bases fitting TRBD2. Trimming removed 8 bases from V and 4 bases from J; junction bases left unmatched: 3. This CDR3 has 13 residues. Germline lookup yields CDR1 MNHEY and CDR2 SMNVEV (reference sequence). The CDR3: CASRLAGDYEQYF. The CDR3 region has the DNA TGTGCCAGCCGACTAGCGGGGGATTACGAGCAGTACTTC.

CDR3 amino acids: CASSQDTGTSGYNEQFF. The CDR3 DNA reads TGCGCCAGCAGCCAAGATACGGGGACTAGCGGATACAATGAGCAGTTCTTC. The chain couples TRBV4-1 to TRBJ2-1; 11 positions match TRBD2. The CDR3 has 17 residues. The trim removed 0 bases at V and 4 bases at J, leaving 5 bases unmatched. CDR1 and CDR2 (germline): MGHRA, YSYEKL.

This chain links TRBV6-5 with TRBJ2-7; TRBD2 matches at 7 bases. V gave up 6 bases and J gave up 1 base; unmatched junction bases: 9. The CDR3 has 15 amino acids. Germline-derived CDR1 and CDR2 are MNHEY and SVGAGI. CDR3 sequence reads: CASRPGGDVSYEQYF. CDR3 nucleotides: TGTGCCAGCAGGCCTGGGGGGGACGTATCCTACGAGCAGTACTTC.

The chain has TRBV27 and TRBJ2-7; 10 bases fit TRBD1. CDR3 length: 14 amino acids. The germline CDR1 and CDR2 sequences are MNHEY and SMNVEV (reference sequence). The V and J ends lost 3 bases and 4 bases, in that order; junction bases with no gene match: 3. The CDR3 region has the DNA TGTGCCAGCAGTTTTCTGGACAGGGGGTACGAGCAGTACTTC. Translated, it gives CASSFLDRGYEQYF.

The rearrangement uses TRBV9 and TRBJ2-5, with 9 bases lining up with TRBD2. Germline lookup yields CDR1 SGDLS and CDR2 YYNGEE. The V gene end was trimmed by 0 bases and the J gene end by 5 bases; junction bases not matched to a gene: 11. The CDR3 consists of 17 residues. The CDR3 reads CASSVAPSAGGRETQYF. For the CDR3, the DNA is TGTGCCAGCAGCGTAGCCCCGTCAGCGGGAGGAAGGGAGACCCAGTACTTC.

The rearrangement links TRBV27 to TRBJ2-7; possible D gene TRBD1, 6 bases. Trimming stripped 3 bases from V and 2 bases from J, with 14 bases between. CDR1 MNHEY and CDR2 SMNVEV come from the germline V gene (reference sequence). The CDR3 consists of 15 residues. CDR3 in DNA: TGTGCCAGCAGTTTGCGTCGGGGACAACCCTACGAGCAGTACTTC. Protein: CASSLRRGQPYEQYF.

The chain couples TRBV7-9 to TRBJ2-2, with D perhaps matching TRBD1 (6 bases). CDR1 SEHNR and CDR2 FQNEAQ come from the germline V gene (reference sequence). Trimming shortened V by 1 base and J by 6 bases, and 12 bases separated the two germline ends. The CDR3 sequence is 15 residues long. CDR3 nucleotides: TGTGCCAGCAGCTTAGATCCCTCAGGGGCCGGGGAGCTGTTTTTT. Its translation is CASSLDPSGAGELFF. The full variable domain, rest sourced from reference TRBV7-9 and TRBJ2-2, is DTGVSQNPRHKITKRGQNVTFRCDPISEHNRLYWYRQTLGQGPEFLTYFQNEAQLEKSRLLSDRFSAERPKGSFSTLEIQRTEQGDSAMYLCASSLDPSGAGELFFGEGSRLTVL.

The rearrangement links TRBV25-1 to TRBJ1-1, with 8 bases fitting TRBD1. The CDR3 contains 14 residues. Per the germline V gene, CDR1 is MGHDK and CDR2 is SYGVNS. The V gene end was trimmed by 4 bases and the J gene end by 7 bases; junction bases not matched to a gene: 8. The CDR3 region has the DNA TGTGCCAGCAGTGGACAGGGGTATCGAGGTGAAGCTTTCTTT. As protein: CASSGQGYRGEAFF. Full variable domain (missing parts from reference TRBV25-1 and TRBJ1-1): EADIYQTPRYLVIGTGKKITLECSQTMGHDKMYWYQQDPGMELHLIHYSYGVNSTEKGDLSSESTVSRIRTEHFPLTLESARPSHTSQYLCASSGQGYRGEAFFGQGTRLTVV.

The chain recombines TRBV7-2 with TRBJ2-3; 16 nucleotides match TRBD2. Unmatched junction bases numbered 9, after V lost 5 bases and J lost 4 bases. CDR3 size: 18 residues. Germline assignment: CDR1 SGHTA and CDR2 FQGNSA. The CDR3 sequence is CASSGSGTSGRAADTQYF. The CDR3 DNA reads as TGTGCCAGCAGCGGGTCCGGGACTAGCGGGAGGGCTGCAGATACGCAGTATTTT.

The sample holds one count of this clone. The junction shows a germline mismatch at one end, possibly a read error. The genes are TRBV7-9 and TRBJ1-2; D may be TRBD1 (5 bases). This CDR3 has 16 residues. Germline loops: CDR1 SEHNR, CDR2 FQNEAQ (reference sequence). The CDR3 nucleotides read TGTTCCAGCAGCTTCATTAGGGGACTACTATCCTATGGCTACACCTTC. Its translation: CSSSFIRGLLSYGYTF.

CDR3 coding DNA: TGTGCCAGCAGCTTGGGGCTAGCGGGAGTTTGGAATGAGCAGTTCTTC. Its protein is CASSLGLAGVWNEQFF. V and J are TRBV5-6 and TRBJ2-1, with 10 bases that match TRBD2. With 0 bases clipped from V and 7 bases from J, the junction kept 7 bases outside the gene matches. Germline V gene lookup returns CDR1 SGHDT and CDR2 YYEEEE. The CDR3 runs 16 residues.

The J gene is TRBJ2-5, the V gene TRBV10-3, with TRBD1 matching 11 bases. V shed 10 bases and J 2 bases; nucleotides not matched to a gene: 12. The CDR3 length is 16 residues. Germline CDR1 and CDR2: ENHRY and SYGVKD. The CDR3 here is CATLPAGTGGQETQYF. CDR3 nucleotide sequence: TGTGCCACCCTCCCAGCCGGGACAGGGGGGCAAGAGACCCAGTACTTC.

The chain uses TRBV27 and TRBJ2-7; 7 bases line up with TRBD2. The germline V gene has CDR1 MNHEY and CDR2 SMNVEV (reference sequence). The CDR3 is 14 amino acids. Trimming took 5 bases from V and 3 from J; bases not matched to a gene: 7. Here the CDR3 DNA reads TGTGCCAGCAGTCGCGGGGGACGACACTACGAGCAGTACTTC. It is translated as CASSRGGRHYEQYF.

CDR3 nucleotide sequence: TGTGCCACCGGGCAGGGATACGAGCAGTACTTC. Amino acids: CATGQGYEQYF. The chain carries TRBV15 and TRBJ2-7, with D possibly matching TRBD1 (5 bases). The CDR3 loop spans 11 amino acids. Trimming left V 8 bases short and J 4 bases short, with 9 bases between. Germline values: CDR1 LNHNV, CDR2 YYDKDF (reference sequence).

The chain employs TRBV19 and TRBJ1-2, with TRBD1 matching over 9 bases. V lost 5 bases to trimming and J lost 5 bases; unmatched junction nucleotides: 9. CDR3 length: 15 residues. CDR1 LNHDA and CDR2 SQIVND come from the germline V gene (reference sequence). The CDR3 is CASSSRTGVVYGYTF. The DNA for the CDR3 is TGTGCCAGTAGTTCGAGGACAGGGGTCGTTTATGGCTACACCTTC.

The rearrangement joins TRBV10-1 to TRBJ1-1, with no clear D. V lost 0 bases and J lost 0, with 14 bases in between. In germline, CDR1 is WNHNN, CDR2 SYGVQD (reference sequence). CDR3 length: 17 amino acids. CDR3 sequence (DNA): TGCGCCAGCAGTGAGTCCCCCGGTTTGCCTATGAACACTGAAGCTTTCTTT. Translating it yields CASSESPGLPMNTEAFF.

The rearrangement joins TRBV11-2 to TRBJ2-7; no definite D call. Trimming took off 0 bases at V and 1 base at J, with 7 bases between the two ends. CDR3 length equals 14 residues. The V gene's germline CDR1 is SGHAT and CDR2 FQNNGV. CDR3 nucleotides: TGTGCCAGCAGCTTAGAACAGCAGTCCTACGAGCAGTACTTC. Its protein product is CASSLEQQSYEQYF.